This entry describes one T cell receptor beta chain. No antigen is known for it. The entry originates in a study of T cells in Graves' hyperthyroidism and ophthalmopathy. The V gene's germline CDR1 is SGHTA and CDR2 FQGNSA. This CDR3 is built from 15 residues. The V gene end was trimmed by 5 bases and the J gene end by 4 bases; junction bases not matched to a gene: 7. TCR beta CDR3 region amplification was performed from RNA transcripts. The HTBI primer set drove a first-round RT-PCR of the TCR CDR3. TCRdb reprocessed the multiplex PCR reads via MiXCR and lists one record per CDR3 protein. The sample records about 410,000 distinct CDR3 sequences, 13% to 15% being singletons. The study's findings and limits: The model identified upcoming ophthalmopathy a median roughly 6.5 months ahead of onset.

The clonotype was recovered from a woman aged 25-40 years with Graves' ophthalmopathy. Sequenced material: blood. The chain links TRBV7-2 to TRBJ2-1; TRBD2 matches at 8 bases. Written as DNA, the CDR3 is TGTGCCAGCAGCGTCGTAGCGGGGTTATACAATGAGCAGTTCTTC. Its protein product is CASSVVAGLYNEQFF.